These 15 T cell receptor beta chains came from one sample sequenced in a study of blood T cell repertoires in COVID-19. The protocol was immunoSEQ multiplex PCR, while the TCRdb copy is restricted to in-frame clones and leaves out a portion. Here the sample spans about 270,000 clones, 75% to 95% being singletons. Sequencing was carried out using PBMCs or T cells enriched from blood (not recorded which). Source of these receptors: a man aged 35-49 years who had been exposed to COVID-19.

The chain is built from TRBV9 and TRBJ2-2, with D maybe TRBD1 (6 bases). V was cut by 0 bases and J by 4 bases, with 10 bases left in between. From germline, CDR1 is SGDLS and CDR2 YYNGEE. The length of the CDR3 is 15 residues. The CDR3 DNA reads TGTGCCAGCAGCGTAGGACTGGGGGCCACCGGGGAGCTGTTTTTT. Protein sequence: CASSVGLGATGELFF.

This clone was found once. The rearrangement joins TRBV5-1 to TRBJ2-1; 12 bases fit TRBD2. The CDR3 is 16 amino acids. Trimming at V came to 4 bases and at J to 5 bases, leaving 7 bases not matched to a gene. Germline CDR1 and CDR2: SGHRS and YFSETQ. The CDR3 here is CASSQRLAGADNEQFF. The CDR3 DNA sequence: TGCGCCAGCAGCCAACGACTAGCGGGAGCAGACAATGAGCAGTTCTTC.

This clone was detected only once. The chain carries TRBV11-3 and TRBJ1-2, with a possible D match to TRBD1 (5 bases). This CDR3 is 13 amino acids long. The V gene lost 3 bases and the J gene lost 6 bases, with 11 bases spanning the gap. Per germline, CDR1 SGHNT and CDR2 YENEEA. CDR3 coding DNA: TGTGCCAGCAGCTTTCAGGGAAAAGATGGCTACACCTTC. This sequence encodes CASSFQGKDGYTF.

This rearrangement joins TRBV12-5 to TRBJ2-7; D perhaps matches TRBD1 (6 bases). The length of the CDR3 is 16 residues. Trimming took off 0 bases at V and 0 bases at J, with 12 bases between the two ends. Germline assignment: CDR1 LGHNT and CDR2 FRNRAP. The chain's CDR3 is CASGLVAMGASYEQYF. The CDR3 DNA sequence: TGTGCTAGTGGTTTGGTAGCCATGGGGGCCTCCTACGAGCAGTACTTC.

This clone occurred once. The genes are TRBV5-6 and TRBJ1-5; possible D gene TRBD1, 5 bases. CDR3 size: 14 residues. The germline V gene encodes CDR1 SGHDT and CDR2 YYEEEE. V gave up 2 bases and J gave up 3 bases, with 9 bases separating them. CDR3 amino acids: CASSFSTDNQPQHF. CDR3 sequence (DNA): TGTGCCAGCAGCTTTTCGACAGACAATCAGCCCCAGCATTTT.

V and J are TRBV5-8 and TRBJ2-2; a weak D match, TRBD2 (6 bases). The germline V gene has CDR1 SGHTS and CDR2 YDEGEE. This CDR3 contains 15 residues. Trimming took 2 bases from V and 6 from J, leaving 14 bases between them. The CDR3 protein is CASSLPGAWSGELFF. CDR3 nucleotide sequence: TGTGCCAGCAGCTTACCGGGAGCTTGGTCCGGGGAGCTGTTTTTT.

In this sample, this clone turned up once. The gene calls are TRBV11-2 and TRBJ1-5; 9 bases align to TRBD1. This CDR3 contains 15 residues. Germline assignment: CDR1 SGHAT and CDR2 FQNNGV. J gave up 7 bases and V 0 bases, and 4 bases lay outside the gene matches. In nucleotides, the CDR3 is TGTGCCAGCAGCTTAGAAACAGGGGGCGGACAGCCCCAGCATTTT. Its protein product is CASSLETGGGQPQHF. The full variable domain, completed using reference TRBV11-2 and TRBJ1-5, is EAGVAQSPRYKIIEKRQSVAFWCNPISGHATLYWYQQILGQGPKLLIQFQNNGVVDDSQLPKDRFSAERLKGVDSTLKIQPAKLEDSAVYLCASSLETGGGQPQHFGDGTRLSIL.

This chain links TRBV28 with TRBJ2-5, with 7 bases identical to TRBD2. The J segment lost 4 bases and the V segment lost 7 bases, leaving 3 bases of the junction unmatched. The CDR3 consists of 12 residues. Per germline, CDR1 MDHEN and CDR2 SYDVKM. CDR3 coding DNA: TGTGCCAGCATGCTAGCGGTAGAGACCCAGTACTTC. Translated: CASMLAVETQYF. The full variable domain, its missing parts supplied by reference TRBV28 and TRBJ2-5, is DVKVTQSSRYLVKRTGEKVFLECVQDMDHENMFWYRQDPGLGLRLIYFSYDVKMKEKGDIPEGYSVSREKKERFSLILESASTNQTSMYLCASMLAVETQYFGPGTRLLVL.

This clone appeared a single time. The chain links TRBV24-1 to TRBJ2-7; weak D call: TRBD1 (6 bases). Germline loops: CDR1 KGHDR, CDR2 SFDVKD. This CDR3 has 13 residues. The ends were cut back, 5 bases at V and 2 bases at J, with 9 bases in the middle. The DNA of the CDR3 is TGTGCCACCAGTGGGCGGACAGCCTACGAGCAGTACTTC. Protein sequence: CATSGRTAYEQYF.

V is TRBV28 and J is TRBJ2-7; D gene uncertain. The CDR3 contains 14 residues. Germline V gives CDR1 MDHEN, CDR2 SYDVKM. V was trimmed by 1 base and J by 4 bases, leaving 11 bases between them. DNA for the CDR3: TGTGCCAGCAGTTTATTTACAGAGTATTACGAGCAGTACTTC. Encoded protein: CASSLFTEYYEQYF.

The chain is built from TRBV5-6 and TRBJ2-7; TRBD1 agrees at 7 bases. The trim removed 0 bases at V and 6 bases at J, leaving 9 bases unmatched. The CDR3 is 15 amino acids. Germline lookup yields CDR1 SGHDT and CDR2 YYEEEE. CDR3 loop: CASSLVGQGVGEQYF. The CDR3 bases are TGTGCCAGCAGCTTGGTGGGGCAGGGGGTGGGCGAGCAGTACTTC. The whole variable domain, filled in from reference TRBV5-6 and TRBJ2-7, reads DAGVTQSPTHLIKTRGQQVTLRCSPKSGHDTVSWYQQALGQGPQFIFQYYEEEERQRGNFPDRFSGHQFPNYSSELNVNALLLGDSALYLCASSLVGQGVGEQYFGPGTRLTVT.

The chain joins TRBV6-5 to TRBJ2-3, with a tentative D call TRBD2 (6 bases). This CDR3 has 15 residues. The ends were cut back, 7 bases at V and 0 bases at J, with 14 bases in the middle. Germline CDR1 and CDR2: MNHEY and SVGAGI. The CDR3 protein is CASTWDSSSTDTQYF. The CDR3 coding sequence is TGTGCCAGCACATGGGACTCCTCTAGCACAGATACGCAGTATTTT.

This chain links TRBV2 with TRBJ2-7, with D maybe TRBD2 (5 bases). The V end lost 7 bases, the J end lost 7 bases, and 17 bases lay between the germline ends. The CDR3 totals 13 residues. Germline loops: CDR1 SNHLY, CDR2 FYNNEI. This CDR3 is CASTFFVGVEQYF. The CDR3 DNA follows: TGTGCCAGCACTTTTTTTGTGGGAGTTGAGCAGTACTTC.

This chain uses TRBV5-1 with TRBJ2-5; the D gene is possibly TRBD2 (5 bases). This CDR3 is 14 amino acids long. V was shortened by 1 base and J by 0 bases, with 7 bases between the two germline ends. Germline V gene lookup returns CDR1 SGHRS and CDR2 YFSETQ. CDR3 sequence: CASSLRTDQETQYF. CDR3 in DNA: TGCGCCAGCAGCTTGCGGACTGACCAAGAGACCCAGTACTTC.

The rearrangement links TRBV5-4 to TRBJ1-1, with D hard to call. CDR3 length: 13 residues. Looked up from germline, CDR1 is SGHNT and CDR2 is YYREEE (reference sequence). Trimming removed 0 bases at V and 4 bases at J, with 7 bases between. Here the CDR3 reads CASSLGLVTEAFF. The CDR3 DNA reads TGTGCCAGCAGCTTGGGACTGGTCACTGAAGCTTTCTTT. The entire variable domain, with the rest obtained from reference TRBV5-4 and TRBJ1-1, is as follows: ETGVTQSPTHLIKTRGQQVTLRCSSQSGHNTVSWYQQALGQGPQFIFQYYREEENGRGNFPPRFSGLQFPNYSSELNVNALELDDSALYLCASSLGLVTEAFFGQGTRLTVV.